This entry describes one TCR beta chain. Its specificity is not known. This specimen belongs to a study of identical twins. Regarding the study as a whole: Conclusions were based on cross-sectional statistical analysis, without following the same donors.

Each CDR3 protein is one row after TCRdb ran MiXCR on the 5' RACE reads. The sample contains some 1,700,000 distinct CDR3 sequences, less than 40% of which appear only once. The sample taken for sequencing was cord blood. The source of this sequence is a newborn girl in good health.

DNA of the CDR3: TGCAGTGCTAGGAGAGGGAGGGTAGGAGAGCAGTTCTTC. Translation: CSARRGRVGEQFF. The gene calls are TRBV20-1 and TRBJ2-1; the match to TRBD2 covers 7 bases. Unmatched junction bases numbered 9, after V lost 3 bases and J lost 10 bases. CDR1 DFQATT and CDR2 SNEGSKA come from the germline V gene (reference sequence). There are 13 residues in the CDR3.